A single sample gave rise to the 27 T cell receptor beta chains below, sequenced in a study of OX40 agonist ivuxolimab in advanced cancers. Produced via immunoSEQ multiplex PCR; TCRdb's table is partial and in-frame only. The sample includes about 100,000 clones, about nine tenths seen only once; the top ten take 5.5%. This specimen was CD4+ or CD8+ T cells sorted from blood, taken in a trial of the OX40 agonist ivuxolimab. Receptors originate from an adult with an advanced solid tumor such as melanoma, head and neck, liver or kidney cancer.

The CDR3 reads CASSRRRGNTEAFF. CDR3 DNA: TGTGCCAGCAGCCGGAGGAGGGGGAACACTGAAGCTTTCTTT. The chain recombines TRBV11-2 with TRBJ1-1; a weak D match, TRBD1 (5 bases). CDR1 SGHAT and CDR2 FQNNGV come from the germline V gene. V gave up 5 bases and J gave up 1 base, with 11 bases separating them. The CDR3 length is 14 residues.

The V and J genes are TRBV7-2 and TRBJ2-3, with 11 bases identical to TRBD2. V was pared by 1 base and J by 7 bases, with 4 bases of the junction left unmatched. The CDR3 covers 15 residues. Germline CDR1 SGHTA, CDR2 FQGNSA. The CDR3 DNA is TGTGCCAGCAGCTTAGGTAGCGGGGGGGCCAATACGCAGTATTTT. It codes for CASSLGSGGANTQYF.

The chain joins TRBV5-1 to TRBJ2-7; TRBD1 agrees at 8 bases. Germline V gives CDR1 SGHRS, CDR2 YFSETQ. After removal of 4 bases from V and 5 bases from J, the junction contained 5 bases not matched to a gene. This CDR3 is built from 13 residues. CDR3 in amino acids: CASSGGQGHEQYF. CDR3 DNA: TGCGCCAGCAGCGGTGGACAGGGCCACGAGCAGTACTTC.

J is TRBJ1-2 and V is TRBV5-6; D is unclear. This CDR3 comprises 13 residues. Trimming took off 0 bases at V and 6 bases at J, with 9 bases between the two ends. The germline V gene has CDR1 SGHDT and CDR2 YYEEEE. The CDR3 loop is CASSLAGGHGYTF. The CDR3 coding sequence is TGTGCCAGCAGCTTGGCAGGCGGCCATGGCTACACCTTC.

The J gene is TRBJ2-7, the V gene TRBV7-2, with no clear D. Trimming pared 5 bases from V and 3 bases from J, leaving 8 bases between. Germline V CDR1 and CDR2: SGHTA, FQGNSA. The CDR3 contains 12 residues. CDR3 DNA: TGTGCCAGCAGCGCCTGGATCTACGAGCAGTACTTC. Protein product: CASSAWIYEQYF.

This chain uses TRBV19 with TRBJ2-7; the match to TRBD1 covers 8 bases. Germline lookup yields CDR1 LNHDA and CDR2 SQIVND (reference sequence). The CDR3 sequence is 16 residues long. The V gene end was trimmed by 6 bases and the J gene end by 3 bases; junction bases not matched to a gene: 13. CDR3 nucleotide sequence: TGTGCCAGTAGCCCCCTTTCCGGGACAGGCCTCTACGAGCAGTACTTC. This codes for CASSPLSGTGLYEQYF.

This clone came up a few times. This rearrangement joins TRBV7-3 to TRBJ1-2; maybe TRBD1 (6 bases). CDR3 size: 13 residues. V lost 5 bases and J 4 bases, leaving 11 bases between the germline ends. Per the germline V gene, CDR1 is SGHTA and CDR2 is FQGTGA. The CDR3 spells CASSPGVGYGYTF. For the CDR3, the DNA is TGTGCCAGCAGCCCAGGGGTGGGCTATGGCTACACCTTC. Looking up the rest from reference TRBV7-3 and TRBJ1-2 gives the full variable domain: GAGVSQTPSNKVTEKGKYVELRCDPISGHTALYWYRQSLGQGPEFLIYFQGTGAADDSGLPNDRFFAVRPEGSVSTLKIQRTERGDSAVYLCASSPGVGYGYTFGSGTRLTVV.

The chain recombines TRBV6-5 with TRBJ1-1; D not certain. Germline V gene sequence: CDR1 MNHEY, CDR2 SVGAGI. CDR3 length equals 15 residues. Trimming removed 4 bases at V and 1 base at J, with 13 bases between. The CDR3 here is CASSSLSGRNTEAFF. The CDR3 coding sequence is TGTGCCAGCAGTTCACTTTCGGGGAGGAACACTGAAGCTTTCTTT.

About this clone itself: Within the sample, other DNA sequences also encode this same CDR3. The chain is built from TRBV18 and TRBJ1-5; D perhaps matches TRBD1 (5 bases). Germline lookup yields CDR1 KGHSH and CDR2 LQKENI. Trimming shortened V by 3 bases and J by 2 bases, and 8 bases separated the two germline ends. The CDR3 is made up of 14 amino acids. The CDR3 nucleotides are TGTGCCAGCTCACCTGGGACTGGCAATCAGCCCCAGCATTTT. Amino acid sequence: CASSPGTGNQPQHF.

This clone came up a few times. The chain has TRBV30 and TRBJ1-1; the match to TRBD1 covers 7 bases. Losses at the gene ends were 4 bases for V and 1 base for J; bases not matched to a gene: 0. There are 12 residues in the CDR3. Germline lookup yields CDR1 GTSNPN and CDR2 SVGIG (reference sequence). For the CDR3, the DNA is TGTGCCTGGAACAGGGGGAACACTGAAGCTTTCTTT. This encodes CAWNRGNTEAFF.

The gene calls are TRBV7-8 and TRBJ1-5; D might be TRBD1 (6 bases). V lost 1 base to trimming and J lost 4 bases, with 8 bases between them. Per the germline V gene, CDR1 is SGHVS and CDR2 is FQNEAQ. The CDR3 is 14 residues long. The CDR3 DNA sequence: TGTGCCAGCAGCTTAGTACAGGGAAATCAGCCCCAGCATTTT. Protein: CASSLVQGNQPQHF.

This clone was observed a handful of times. V and J are TRBV4-2 and TRBJ2-1, with 8 positions matching TRBD2. Losses at the gene ends were 0 bases for V and 4 bases for J; bases not matched to a gene: 8. This CDR3 is 17 amino acids long. CDR1 is LGHNA and CDR2 is YNFKEQ in the germline V gene. CDR3 sequence: CASSQDRASGLYNEQFF. CDR3 DNA: TGTGCCAGCAGCCAAGATAGGGCTAGCGGGCTATACAATGAGCAGTTCTTC.

The chain carries TRBV6-5 and TRBJ1-2; 11 positions agree with TRBD1. J lost 8 bases, V lost 0 bases, and 5 bases had no gene match. CDR1 is MNHEY and CDR2 is SVGAGI in the germline V gene. The CDR3 consists of 15 residues. Written as DNA, the CDR3 is TGTGCCAGCAGTTACTCGATGGACAGGGGGCTCGGCTACACCTTC. Residues: CASSYSMDRGLGYTF.

The chain joins TRBV23-1 to TRBJ2-3; TRBD1 matches at 10 bases. TRBV23-1 is treated as an ORF (open reading frame) with a function not yet certain. Germline trimming cut 3 bases from V and 5 bases from J; bases unmatched to any gene: 11. This CDR3 comprises 17 residues. CDR3 DNA sequence: TGCGCCAGCAGTCAGAAGGGTCGGACAGGGGGGTTAGATACGCAGTATTTT. It codes for CASSQKGRTGGLDTQYF.

CDR3 loop: CASSSLWAGTDTQYF. The CDR3 DNA reads as TGTGCCAGTAGTTCCCTCTGGGCAGGCACAGATACGCAGTATTTT. The gene calls are TRBV19 and TRBJ2-3; D not certain. Looked up from germline, CDR1 is LNHDA and CDR2 is SQIVND (reference sequence). V gave up 5 bases and J gave up 1 base, with 13 bases separating them. This CDR3 is built from 15 residues.

A few counts support this clone. The chain is built from TRBV11-2 and TRBJ1-6, with D unclear. CDR1 SGHAT and CDR2 FQNNGV come from the germline V gene. The V end lost 5 bases, the J end lost 0 bases, and 17 bases lay between the germline ends. The CDR3 length is 18 residues. The CDR3 reads CASSPRSGGSSYNSPLHF. The CDR3 region has the DNA TGTGCCAGCAGCCCTCGCTCGGGCGGGAGCTCCTATAATTCACCCCTCCACTTT.

This clone occurred a few times. This chain joins TRBV30 and TRBJ1-4; D is undetermined. CDR1 GTSNPN and CDR2 SVGIG come from the germline V gene (reference sequence). CDR3 length: 13 residues. V was clipped by 3 bases and J by 7 bases, with 12 bases between them. The CDR3 region has the DNA TGTGCCTGGAGCGCTCCCTTGGGTGAAAAACTGTTTTTT. Protein sequence: CAWSAPLGEKLFF.

This sequence joins TRBV5-8 and TRBJ1-1; 8 positions match TRBD1. The CDR3 totals 13 residues. CDR1 is SGHTS and CDR2 is YDEGEE in the germline V gene. After removal of 6 bases from V and 4 bases from J, the junction contained 5 bases not matched to a gene. This CDR3 reads CASTRDRTTEAFF. The CDR3 DNA follows: TGTGCCAGCACGCGGGACAGGACCACTGAAGCTTTCTTT.

This clone showed up many times. The chain links TRBV19 to TRBJ1-4; D possibly corresponds to TRBD1 (5 bases). The V gene lost 5 bases and the J gene lost 1 base, with 11 bases spanning the gap. CDR1 LNHDA and CDR2 SQIVND come from the germline V gene (reference sequence). The CDR3 sequence is 15 residues long. CDR3 loop: CASSLQARTNEKLFF. The CDR3 nucleotides are TGTGCCAGTAGTTTACAGGCCCGAACTAATGAAAAACTGTTTTTT.

V is TRBV14 and J is TRBJ1-1; the D is unclear. V lost 4 bases and J 0 bases, leaving 9 bases between the germline ends. Germline V CDR1 and CDR2: SGHDN, FVKESK. This CDR3 region has 14 residues. The CDR3 DNA sequence: TGTGCCAGCAGCCGGCCGGGGATGAACACTGAAGCTTTCTTT. Its translation: CASSRPGMNTEAFF.

This clone was recorded once. The chain employs TRBV11-3 and TRBJ1-1, with TRBD1 identical over 11 bases. The trim removed 8 bases at V and 4 bases at J, leaving 12 bases unmatched. Germline V lookup: CDR1 SGHNT, CDR2 YENEEA. The CDR3 sequence is 16 residues long. The CDR3 nucleotides read TGTGCCAGCCAAGGACAGGGGGCAAAGTTGAGCACTGAAGCTTTCTTT. It yields the protein CASQGQGAKLSTEAFF.

This rearrangement joins TRBV6-6 to TRBJ2-5; 9 bases line up with TRBD2. Trimming took 0 bases from V and 5 from J; bases not matched to a gene: 7. Germline CDR1 is MNHNY and CDR2 is SVGAGI (reference sequence). This CDR3 is 16 amino acids long. CDR3 loop: CASSYSGREGSETQYF. In DNA form, the CDR3 reads TGTGCCAGCAGTTACTCCGGGCGGGAGGGGAGTGAGACCCAGTACTTC.

In its sample, this clone was seen once. The genes are TRBV30 and TRBJ1-2, with D uncertain. In germline, CDR1 is GTSNPN, CDR2 SVGIG (reference sequence). The CDR3 is 13 residues long. Deletions cut 0 bases from V and 4 bases from J, with 9 bases between. The chain's CDR3 is CAWSVGQVYGYTF. CDR3 bases: TGTGCCTGGAGTGTAGGGCAGGTCTATGGCTACACCTTC.

This clone was detected only once. The chain has TRBV5-1 and TRBJ1-1; the D gene is possibly TRBD1 (6 bases). V shed 4 bases and J shed 1 base, with 20 bases lying between them. Germline CDR1 and CDR2: SGHRS and YFSETQ. The CDR3 has 17 amino acids. This CDR3 reads CASSISSSQGTNTEAFF. The CDR3 DNA follows: TGCGCCAGCAGCATCTCTAGTAGCCAGGGGACGAACACTGAAGCTTTCTTT.

This clone was found once. The chain uses TRBV29-1 and TRBJ2-1; D call uncertain. CDR1 is SQVTM and CDR2 is ANQGSEA in the germline V gene. Trimming stripped 4 bases from V and 5 bases from J, with 18 bases between. This CDR3 region has 15 residues. As DNA, the CDR3 is TGCAGCGTTGGCTTTAGAGGCACTTTTAACAATGAGCAGTTCTTC. This sequence encodes CSVGFRGTFNNEQFF.

This clone was found once. This chain uses TRBV18 with TRBJ2-2; tentative D call: TRBD1 (6 bases). Germline CDR1 reads KGHSH; CDR2 reads LQKENI. Trimming removed 3 bases at V and 0 bases at J, with 8 bases between. The CDR3 is made up of 15 amino acids. CDR3 sequence reads: CASSPQGSNTGELFF. The CDR3 DNA sequence: TGTGCCAGCTCACCGCAGGGGTCGAACACCGGGGAGCTGTTTTTT.

This clone was picked up many times. CDR3 sequence (DNA): TGTGCCAGCAGCTTTCAAAGTACAACCTATGGCTACACCTTC. Amino acids: CASSFQSTTYGYTF. The rearrangement uses TRBV5-6 and TRBJ1-2, with unresolved D. Trimming cost V 2 bases and J 4 bases, with 12 bases left between them. CDR1 and CDR2 from the germline V gene are SGHDT and YYEEEE. The CDR3 extends over 14 amino acids.